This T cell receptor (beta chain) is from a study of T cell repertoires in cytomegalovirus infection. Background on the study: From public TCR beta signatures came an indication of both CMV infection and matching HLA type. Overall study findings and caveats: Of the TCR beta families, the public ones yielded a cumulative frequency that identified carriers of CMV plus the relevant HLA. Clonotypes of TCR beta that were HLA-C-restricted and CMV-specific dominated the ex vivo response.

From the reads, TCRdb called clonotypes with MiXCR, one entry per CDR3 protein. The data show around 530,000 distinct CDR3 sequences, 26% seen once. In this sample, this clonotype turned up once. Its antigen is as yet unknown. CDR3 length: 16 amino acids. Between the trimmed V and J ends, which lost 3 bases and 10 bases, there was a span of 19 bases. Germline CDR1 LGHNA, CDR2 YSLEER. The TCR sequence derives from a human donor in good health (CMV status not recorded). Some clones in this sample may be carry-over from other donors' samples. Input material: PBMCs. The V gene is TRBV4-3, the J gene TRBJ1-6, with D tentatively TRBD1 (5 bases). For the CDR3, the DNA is TGCGCCAGCAGCCAGAGCCCGGGGAGGGGCTTGTCACCCCTCCACTTT. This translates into CASSQSPGRGLSPLHF.